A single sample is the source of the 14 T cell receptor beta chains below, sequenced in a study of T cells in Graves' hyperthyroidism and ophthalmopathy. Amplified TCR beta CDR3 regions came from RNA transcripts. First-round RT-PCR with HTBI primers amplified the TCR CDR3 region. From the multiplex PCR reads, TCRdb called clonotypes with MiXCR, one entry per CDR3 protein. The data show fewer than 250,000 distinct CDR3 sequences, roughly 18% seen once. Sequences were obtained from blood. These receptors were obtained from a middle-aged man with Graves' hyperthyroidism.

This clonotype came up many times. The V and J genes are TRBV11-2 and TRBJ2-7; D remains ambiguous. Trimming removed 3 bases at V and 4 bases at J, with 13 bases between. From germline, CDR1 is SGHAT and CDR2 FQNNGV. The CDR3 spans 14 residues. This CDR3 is CASSFLPYQYEQYF. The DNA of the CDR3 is TGTGCCAGCAGCTTCCTCCCCTACCAATACGAGCAGTACTTC.

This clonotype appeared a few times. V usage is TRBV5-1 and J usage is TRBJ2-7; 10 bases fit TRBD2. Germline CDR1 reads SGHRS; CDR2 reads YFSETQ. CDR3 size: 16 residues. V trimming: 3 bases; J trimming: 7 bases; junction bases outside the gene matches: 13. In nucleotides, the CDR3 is TGCGCCAGCAGCTCCAGCGCGCTAGCGGGAGTTGGGGAGCAGTACTTC. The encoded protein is CASSSSALAGVGEQYF.

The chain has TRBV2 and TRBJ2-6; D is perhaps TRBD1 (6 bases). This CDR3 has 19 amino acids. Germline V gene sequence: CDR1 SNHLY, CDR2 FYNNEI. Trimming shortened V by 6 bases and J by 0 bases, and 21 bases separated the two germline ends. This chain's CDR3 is CASRTDRQSIASGANVLTF. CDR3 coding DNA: TGTGCCAGCAGGACGGACAGACAATCCATCGCCTCTGGGGCCAACGTCCTGACTTTC.

The CDR3 DNA reads as TGCGCCAGCAGTGGGCAGGGCGGTGAGCAGTTCTTC. This encodes CASSGQGGEQFF. This rearrangement joins TRBV10-1 to TRBJ2-1; D is perhaps TRBD1 (5 bases). Germline V gene sequence: CDR1 WNHNN, CDR2 SYGVQD (reference sequence). V dropped 4 bases and J dropped 9 bases, with 10 bases sitting between them. The CDR3 has 12 residues.

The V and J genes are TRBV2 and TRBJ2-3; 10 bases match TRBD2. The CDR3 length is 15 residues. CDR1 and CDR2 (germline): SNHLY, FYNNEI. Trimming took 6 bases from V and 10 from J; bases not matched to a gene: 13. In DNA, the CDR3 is TGTGCCAGCAGACCGACTAGCGGGCGGGAGATGTCGCAGTATTTT. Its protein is CASRPTSGREMSQYF.

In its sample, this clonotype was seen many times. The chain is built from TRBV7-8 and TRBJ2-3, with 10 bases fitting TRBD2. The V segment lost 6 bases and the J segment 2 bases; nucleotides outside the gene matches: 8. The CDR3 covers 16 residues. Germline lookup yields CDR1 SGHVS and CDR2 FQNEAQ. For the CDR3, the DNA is TGTGCCAGCAGATCAGGAGCGGGAGGGCACACAGATACGCAGTATTTT. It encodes CASRSGAGGHTDTQYF.

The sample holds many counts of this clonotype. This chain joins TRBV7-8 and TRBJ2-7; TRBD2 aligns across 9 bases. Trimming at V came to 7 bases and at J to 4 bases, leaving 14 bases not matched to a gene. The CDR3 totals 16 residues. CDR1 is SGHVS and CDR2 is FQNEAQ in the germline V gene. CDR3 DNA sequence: TGTGCCAGCACCCCTTCACTGCGGGAGGGCCTTTACGAGCAGTACTTC. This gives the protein CASTPSLREGLYEQYF. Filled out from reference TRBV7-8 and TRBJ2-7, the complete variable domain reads GAGVSQSPRYKVAKRGQDVALRCDPISGHVSLFWYQQALGQGPEFLTYFQNEAQLDKSGLPSDRFFAERPEGSVSTLKIQRTQQEDSAVYLCASTPSLREGLYEQYFGPGTRLTVT.

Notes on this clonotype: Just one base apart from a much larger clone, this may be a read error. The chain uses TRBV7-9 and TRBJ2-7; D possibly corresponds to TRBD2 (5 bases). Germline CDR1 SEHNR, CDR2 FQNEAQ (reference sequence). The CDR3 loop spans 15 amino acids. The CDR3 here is CASSSAGKLEFEQHF. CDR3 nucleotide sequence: TGTGCCAGCAGCTCAGCCGGGAAGCTTGAGTTCGAGCAGCACTTC.

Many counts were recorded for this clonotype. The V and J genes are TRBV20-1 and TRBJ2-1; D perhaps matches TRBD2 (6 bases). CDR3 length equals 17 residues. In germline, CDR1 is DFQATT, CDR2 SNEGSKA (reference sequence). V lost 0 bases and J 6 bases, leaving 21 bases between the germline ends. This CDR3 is CSARDGTFNPLPNEQFF. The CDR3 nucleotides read TGCAGTGCTAGAGACGGGACTTTCAACCCCCTCCCCAATGAGCAGTTCTTC.

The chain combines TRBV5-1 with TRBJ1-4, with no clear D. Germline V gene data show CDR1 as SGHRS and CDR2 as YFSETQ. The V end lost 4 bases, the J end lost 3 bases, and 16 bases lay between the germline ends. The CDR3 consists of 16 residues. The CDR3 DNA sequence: TGCGCCAGCAGCACCGAACCGGGATCGGCTAATGAAAAACTGTTTTTT. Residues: CASSTEPGSANEKLFF.

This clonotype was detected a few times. The CDR3 nucleotides are TGCGCCAGCAGCCAAGATTTGGGACAGGGAAGGGAGCTGTTTTTT. Protein: CASSQDLGQGRELFF. The chain carries TRBV4-1 and TRBJ2-2; TRBD1 matches 9 bases. CDR1 and CDR2 (germline): MGHRA, YSYEKL. Germline trimming cut 0 bases from V and 9 bases from J; bases unmatched to any gene: 5. The CDR3 is made up of 15 amino acids.

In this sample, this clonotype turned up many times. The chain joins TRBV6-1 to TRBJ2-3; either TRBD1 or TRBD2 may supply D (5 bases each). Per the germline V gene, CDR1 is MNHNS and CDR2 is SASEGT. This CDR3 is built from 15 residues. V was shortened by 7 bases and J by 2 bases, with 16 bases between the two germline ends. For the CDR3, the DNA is TGTGCCAGCACCCCGGGGCTCCGACACACAGATACGCAGTATTTT. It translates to CASTPGLRHTDTQYF.

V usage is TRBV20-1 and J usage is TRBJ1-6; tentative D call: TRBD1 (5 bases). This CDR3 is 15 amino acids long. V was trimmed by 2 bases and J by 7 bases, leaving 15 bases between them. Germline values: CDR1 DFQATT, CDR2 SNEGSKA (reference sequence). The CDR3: CSARPLNRGNSPLHF. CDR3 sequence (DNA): TGCAGTGCTAGACCTCTTAACCGGGGGAATTCACCCCTCCACTTT.

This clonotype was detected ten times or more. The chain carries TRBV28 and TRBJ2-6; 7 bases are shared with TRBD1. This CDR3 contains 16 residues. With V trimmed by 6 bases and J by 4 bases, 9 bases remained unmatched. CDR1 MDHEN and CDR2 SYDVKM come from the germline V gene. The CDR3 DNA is TGTGCCAGCAGCGACGGACAGGTTGCCGGGGCCAACGTCCTGACTTTC. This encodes CASSDGQVAGANVLTF.